The 15 T cell receptor beta chains presented below share a single source sample, sequenced in a study of T cell responses to AZD1222 COVID-19 vaccine. This table comes from immunoSEQ multiplex PCR, and its TCRdb copy is limited to in-frame clones, with some not included. The repertoire holds 95,000 to 150,000 clones, with roughly 90% as singletons. Sequenced here: peripheral blood, sampled on day 0 of AZD1222 vaccination. All receptors come from an adult in good health.

This chain connects TRBV6-5 to TRBJ2-7; tentative D call: TRBD2 (6 bases). The V end was cut by 8 bases, the J end by 3 bases, with 17 bases between. Germline V gene sequence: CDR1 MNHEY, CDR2 SVGAGI. CDR3 length: 14 amino acids. The CDR3 reads CASSKAAGGYEQYF. CDR3 DNA: TGTGCCAGCTCTAAAGCGGCCGGGGGCTACGAGCAGTACTTC.

The CDR3 sequence: CASSYGGGHQPQHF. CDR3 nucleotides: TGTGCCAGCAGTTATGGGGGGGGGCATCAGCCCCAGCATTTT. The chain uses TRBV6-2 or TRBV6-3 and TRBJ1-5, with TRBD1 as a possible D gene (6 bases). Germline V gene data show CDR1 as MNHEY and CDR2 as SVGEGT. CDR3 length equals 14 residues. Trimming stripped 3 bases from V and 5 bases from J, with 11 bases between.

This clone has only a few counts. The V gene is TRBV29-1, the J gene TRBJ2-1, with TRBD2 matching 10 bases. This CDR3 is built from 14 residues. Germline V gene lookup returns CDR1 SQVTM and CDR2 ANQGSEA. V dropped 7 bases and J dropped 7; count of bases not matched to a gene: 10. CDR3 DNA sequence: TGCAGCGCTAATCGGGGACTAGCGATGAATGAGCAGTTCTTC. This sequence encodes CSANRGLAMNEQFF.

The chain joins TRBV5-1 to TRBJ2-5; 9 bases match TRBD2. The length of the CDR3 is 17 residues. Trimming took 0 bases from V and 1 from J; bases not matched to a gene: 7. Germline V gives CDR1 SGHRS, CDR2 YFSETQ. CDR3 region: CASSLGRTSELQETQYF. CDR3 bases: TGCGCCAGCAGCTTGGGGAGGACTAGCGAACTCCAAGAGACCCAGTACTTC.

The rearrangement joins TRBV28 to TRBJ1-5; D remains ambiguous. V dropped 5 bases and J dropped 5 bases, with 16 bases sitting between them. CDR3 length equals 15 residues. Germline-derived CDR1 and CDR2 are MDHEN and SYDVKM. CDR3 in DNA: TGTGCCAGCAGTCTGGGTGGGCAGAGGCATCAGCCCCAGCATTTT. Translating gives CASSLGGQRHQPQHF.

V is TRBV19 and J is TRBJ1-2, with 7 bases matching TRBD1. From germline, CDR1 is LNHDA and CDR2 SQIVND (reference sequence). V lost 10 bases, J lost 4 bases, and 6 bases stayed unmatched. This CDR3 contains 12 residues. In DNA form, the CDR3 reads TGTGCCACCAAGCAGGGGGTCTATGGCTACACCTTC. This translates into CATKQGVYGYTF.

The chain carries TRBV5-1 and TRBJ1-2, with a tentative D call TRBD1 (5 bases). The CDR3 contains 14 residues. Germline V CDR1 and CDR2: SGHRS, YFSETQ. V lost 0 bases and J 3 bases, leaving 9 bases between the germline ends. The CDR3, as DNA: TGCGCCAGCAGCTTGGTAACACAGGACTATGGCTACACCTTC. Translating gives CASSLVTQDYGYTF.

The rearrangement joins TRBV2 to TRBJ2-1, with a weak D call TRBD2 (5 bases). Per the germline V gene, CDR1 is SNHLY and CDR2 is FYNNEI. CDR3 size: 11 residues. Trimming cost V 8 bases and J 9 bases, with 11 bases left between them. The CDR3 spells CASETRAEQFF. For the CDR3, the DNA is TGTGCCAGCGAAACTAGAGCTGAGCAGTTCTTC. The full variable domain, with the rest looked up from reference TRBV2 and TRBJ2-1, is EPEVTQTPSHQVTQMGQEVILRCVPISNHLYFYWYRQILGQKVEFLVSFYNNEISEKSEIFDDQFSVERPDGSNFTLKIRSTKLEDSAMYFCASETRAEQFFGPGTRLTVL.

This chain joins TRBV5-4 and TRBJ1-2, with D tentatively TRBD1 (6 bases). The germline V and J ends were trimmed by 0 bases and 2 bases, with 11 bases remaining between them. The length of the CDR3 is 15 residues. The germline V gene encodes CDR1 SGHNT and CDR2 YYREEE (reference sequence). CDR3 sequence reads: CASSLDPGQNYGYTF. Written as DNA, the CDR3 is TGTGCCAGCAGCTTGGACCCCGGACAGAACTATGGCTACACCTTC.

The rearrangement uses TRBV2 and TRBJ2-5, with TRBD2 identical over 8 bases. This CDR3 region has 15 residues. Germline lookup yields CDR1 SNHLY and CDR2 FYNNEI. The V segment lost 7 bases and the J segment 5 bases; nucleotides outside the gene matches: 12. CDR3 region: CASKGSAGEGETQYF. The CDR3 bases are TGTGCCAGCAAAGGATCAGCGGGAGAGGGGGAGACCCAGTACTTC.

This chain uses TRBV28 with TRBJ2-7; D may be TRBD1 (5 bases). Trimming pared 6 bases from V and 7 bases from J, leaving 19 bases between. This CDR3 comprises 14 residues. Germline V lookup: CDR1 MDHEN, CDR2 SYDVKM. The CDR3 is CASRFGLGVGEQYF. The CDR3 DNA sequence: TGTGCCAGCAGGTTCGGTTTAGGGGTAGGGGAGCAGTACTTC.

This CDR3 is CASSYFLDGGDTEAFF. The CDR3 DNA sequence: TGTGCCAGCAGTTACTTTTTAGACGGTGGGGACACTGAAGCTTTCTTT. V and J are TRBV6-5 and TRBJ1-1, with D unclear. Between the trimmed V and J ends, which lost 1 base and 3 bases, there was a span of 15 bases. Germline V gene lookup returns CDR1 MNHEY and CDR2 SVGAGI. The CDR3 consists of 16 residues.

The CDR3 coding sequence is TGTGCCACTACAGGTGACTCTGGAAACACCATATATTTT. The encoded protein is CATTGDSGNTIYF. The V gene is TRBV12-3 or TRBV12-4, the J gene TRBJ1-3; D perhaps matches TRBD1 (5 bases). V lost 10 bases to trimming and J lost 0 bases, with 10 bases between them. The CDR3 has 13 residues.

The V call is TRBV4-2, the J call TRBJ1-1; TRBD1 might be the D (5 bases). The CDR3 consists of 12 residues. Trimming took 3 bases from V and 5 from J, leaving 7 bases between them. CDR1 LGHNA and CDR2 YNFKEQ come from the germline V gene. The CDR3 DNA reads as TGTGCCAGCAGCCATTGGGGGACTGAAGCTTTCTTT. Residues: CASSHWGTEAFF.

The count of this clone is one. The V and J genes are TRBV19 and TRBJ1-2; 9 positions match TRBD1. Germline-derived CDR1 and CDR2 are LNHDA and SQIVND (reference sequence). The CDR3 runs 13 residues. Germline trimming cut 7 bases from V and 8 bases from J; bases unmatched to any gene: 8. CDR3 sequence reads: CASTLGQGMGYTF. CDR3 in DNA: TGTGCCAGTACCCTTGGACAGGGGATGGGCTACACCTTC.